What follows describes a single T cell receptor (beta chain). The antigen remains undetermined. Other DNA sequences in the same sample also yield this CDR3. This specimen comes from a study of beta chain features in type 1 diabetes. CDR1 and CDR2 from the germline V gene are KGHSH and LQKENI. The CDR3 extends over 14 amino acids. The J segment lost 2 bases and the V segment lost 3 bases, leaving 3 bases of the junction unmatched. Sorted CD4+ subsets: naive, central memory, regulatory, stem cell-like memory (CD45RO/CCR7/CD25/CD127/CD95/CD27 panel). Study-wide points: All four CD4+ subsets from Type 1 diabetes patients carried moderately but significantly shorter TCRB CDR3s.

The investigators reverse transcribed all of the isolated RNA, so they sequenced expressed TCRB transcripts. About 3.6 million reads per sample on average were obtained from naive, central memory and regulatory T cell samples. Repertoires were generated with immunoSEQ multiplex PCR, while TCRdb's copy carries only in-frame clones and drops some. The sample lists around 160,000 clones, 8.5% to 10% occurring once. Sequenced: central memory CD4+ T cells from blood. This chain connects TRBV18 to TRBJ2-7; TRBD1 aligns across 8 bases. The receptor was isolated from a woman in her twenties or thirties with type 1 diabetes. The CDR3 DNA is TGTGCCAGCTCACCGCGACAGGGGACCTACGAGCAGTACTTC. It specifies CASSPRQGTYEQYF.